The source of this TCR beta chain is a study of blood T cells in healthy people across ages. Overall study results and limits: Estimated diversity that came from one million T cells was considered an underestimate. Aged donors had fewer naive CD4+ cells and lower diversity than long-lived donors. TCR beta diversity, measured per million T cells, fell in a roughly linear way with age.

Details on this clonotype: Its specificity is unknown.

Through a sample-barcoded 5' primer and a J-beta primer mix, a second PCR was run for roughly 6 to 12 cycles. The authors tagged each cDNA molecule using a template-switch adaptor with 12 random nucleotides. MiXCR, applied by TCRdb to the 5' RACE reads, yields one record per CDR3 protein. The sample shows under 800,000 distinct CDR3 sequences, around 21% of them seen only once. The ends were cut back, 6 bases at V and 6 bases at J, with 15 bases in the middle. CDR3 length: 13 residues. Germline V lookup: CDR1 DFQATT, CDR2 SNEGSKA (reference sequence). The sequence was collected from a man between 65 and 85 years old in good health. Sequenced sample: blood. The rearrangement uses TRBV20-1 and TRBJ2-1; possible D gene TRBD2, 6 bases. The CDR3 here is CSAPYRDFNEQFF. In DNA form, the CDR3 reads TGCAGTGCACCATACCGGGACTTCAATGAGCAGTTCTTC.